The 9 T cell receptor beta chains below come from one sample, sequenced in a study of blood T cell repertoires in COVID-19 (dated by TCRdb to 2018 to 2020). Library creation used the immunoSEQ multiplex PCR assay. In TCRdb, the immuneACCESS table is reduced to in-frame sequences with V and J assigned. These tables do not hold every clone; where another copy was compared, an unresolved V gene accounts for under half, and the others remain unexplained. A total of about 200,000 clones appear in this sample, around 92% of them only once. Roughly 4% of the sample goes to the ten largest clones. Sample: PBMCs or T cells enriched from blood (not recorded which). The receptors originated from a woman under 40 with acute COVID-19.

The chain joins TRBV5-1 to TRBJ2-2; possibly TRBD2 for D (6 bases). This CDR3 spans 15 amino acids. CDR1 is SGHRS, CDR2 YFSETQ, per germline. V lost 6 bases and J 9 bases, leaving 21 bases between the germline ends. CDR3 protein: CASTPTVADIRELFF. The CDR3 DNA is TGCGCCAGCACCCCCACGGTAGCGGACATCAGGGAGCTGTTTTTT.

The chain combines TRBV11-3 with TRBJ2-7; a weak D match, TRBD1 (5 bases). Germline loops: CDR1 SGHNT, CDR2 YENEEA. V was pared by 1 base and J by 5 bases, with 9 bases between. The CDR3 is 13 residues long. CDR3 sequence reads: CASSLGGRNEQYF. CDR3 sequence (DNA): TGTGCCAGCAGCTTAGGGGGCAGAAACGAGCAGTACTTC.

The chain combines TRBV7-9 with TRBJ1-6; TRBD1 matches at 9 bases. This CDR3 has 14 residues. V lost 5 bases, J lost 7 bases, and 3 bases stayed unmatched. Looked up from germline, CDR1 is SEHNR and CDR2 is FQNEAQ (reference sequence). CDR3 region: CASSKGQGNSPLHF. The DNA for the CDR3 is TGTGCCAGCAGCAAGGGACAGGGCAATTCACCCCTCCACTTT.

The chain links TRBV30 to TRBJ2-7; a possible D gene is TRBD2 (6 bases). The CDR3 loop spans 13 amino acids. With 4 bases removed from V and 5 bases from J, the gap between germline ends came to 15 bases. Per the germline V gene, CDR1 is GTSNPN and CDR2 is SVGIG (reference sequence). The CDR3 loop is CAWNRKGGDEQYF. For the CDR3, the DNA is TGTGCCTGGAACCGGAAGGGAGGCGACGAGCAGTACTTC.

The table lists this clone with a count of one. The V and J genes are TRBV6-5 and TRBJ1-1; 10 bases fit TRBD1. Per the germline V gene, CDR1 is MNHEY and CDR2 is SVGAGI. The CDR3 runs to 14 residues. The trim removed 4 bases at V and 5 bases at J, leaving 4 bases unmatched. The chain's CDR3 is CASSFRTGGTEAFF. Here the CDR3 DNA reads TGTGCCAGCAGTTTCAGGACAGGGGGAACTGAAGCTTTCTTT.

Here the CDR3 DNA reads TGTGCCAGCAGCCCAGGACAGACTACGCAGTATTTT. It encodes CASSPGQTTQYF. V and J are TRBV7-9 and TRBJ2-3; D perhaps matches TRBD1 (6 bases). The germline V gene encodes CDR1 SEHNR and CDR2 FQNEAQ (reference sequence). The V and J ends lost 5 bases and 8 bases respectively, with 11 bases between them. There are 12 residues in the CDR3.

This chain uses TRBV30 with TRBJ1-1, with D tentatively TRBD1 (6 bases). V lost 1 base to trimming and J lost 4 bases, with 10 bases between them. The CDR3 spans 13 residues. Germline V CDR1 and CDR2: GTSNPN, SVGIG (reference sequence). The CDR3 here is CAWSGTAATEAFF. The CDR3 DNA sequence: TGTGCCTGGAGTGGGACAGCCGCCACTGAAGCTTTCTTT.

The rearrangement joins TRBV6-5 to TRBJ1-6, with D uncertain. This CDR3 contains 13 residues. Germline CDR1 is MNHEY and CDR2 is SVGAGI. V dropped 0 bases and J dropped 11 bases, with 8 bases sitting between them. This CDR3 is CASSYSPEPPLHF. The CDR3 nucleotides are TGTGCCAGCAGTTACTCTCCTGAGCCACCCCTCCACTTT.

The V gene is TRBV5-1, the J gene TRBJ2-7; TRBD2 aligns across 7 bases. Per the germline V gene, CDR1 is SGHRS and CDR2 is YFSETQ. V trimming: 1 base; J trimming: 1 base; junction bases outside the gene matches: 11. There are 17 residues in the CDR3. CDR3 bases: TGCGCCAGCAGCTTGTCGCCTGGCGGGGGTCTATCCTACGAGCAGTACTTC. This translates into CASSLSPGGGLSYEQYF.